This TCR beta chain was captured by sequencing in a study of siplizumab effects on memory and regulatory T cells (dated by TCRdb to the late 2010s). Study-level background: The study examined how the anti-CD2 antibody siplizumab affects alloreactive T-cell subsets in allogeneic mixed lymphocyte reactions built from human PBMCs. On the study overall, not on this receptor specifically: About 75-96% of proliferating CD4+ or CD8+ clones could not be given a naive or memory phenotype. Unstimulated naive T cells appeared more diverse than memory T cells, and naive cells seemed to contribute substantially to the alloresponse. Among mappable alloreactive CD4+ clones, the Treg-derived fraction averaged approximately 69% with siplizumab versus 25% to 30% in control reactions. The suppressive function of proliferating Tregs from siplizumab cultures was not functionally confirmed. Because sequences at frequencies below about 10^-5 were poorly captured, only a minor fraction of alloreactive clones could be mapped back to unstimulated subsets. The cumulative frequency of alloreactive sequences that could be traced back to unstimulated CD4+ memory T cells was significantly reduced by siplizumab.

Library preparation employed the immunoSEQ multiplex PCR assay. Each sample had 80,000 to 100,000 TCR templates assayed by the deep sequencing platform. Genomic DNA extracted from sorted T cells was used for TCRbeta CDR3 sequencing. In the source study's methods: The R programming language was used for clonal analysis of the TCRbeta CDR3 data. Comparing unstimulated samples against CFSE-low samples taken after the reaction was how alloreactive CD4+ and CD8+ clones were defined. Regulatory or non-regulatory origin was assigned to alloreactive CD4+ clones by matching of sequences to sorted unstimulated Treg and non-Treg repertoires. TCRdb provides this immuneACCESS table in a form limited to in-frame rearrangements. Some clones are lacking; in checked studies, under half of them reflect an unresolved V gene, and why the rest are absent is not known. Clone size and V and J calls were adopted from that table, with D and trimming inferred from the DNA. This sample comprises approximately 100,000 clones, 91% of them detected only once. In total, the top ten clones hold 2.6% of the sample.

TCRbeta CDR3 sequencing was performed on sorted unstimulated T cells and on proliferating T cells recovered from mixed lymphocyte reactions. Fresh whole blood from approximately ten HLA-typed healthy donors was used to isolate PBMCs. As to this clone: Its antigen is not yet known. No base quality information exists; no much larger clone differs at one position.

A distance of 9 bases separates the germline ends of V and J, which lose 0 bases and 0 bases respectively. The CDR1 and CDR2 encoded by the germline V gene (reference sequence) are SGHNT and YYREEE. Its CDR3 holds 15 amino acids, cysteine through phenylalanine. Only the CDR3 DNA is retained, 45 bases long and in frame from the first base. The sequence was collected from a human donor in good health. Some clones in this sample may be carry-over from other donors' samples. Here the chain combines TRBV5-4 and TRBJ2-5; the D gene assignment is ambiguous. Input material: CD4+ T cells sorted from blood. The CDR3 amino acid sequence is: CASSLVLGYQETQYF. The bases read TGTGCCAGCAGCTTGGTGTTGGGGTACCAAGAGACCCAGTACTTC. Reference TRBV5-4 and TRBJ2-5 genes cover what lies past the CDR3, so the full variable domain is ETGVTQSPTHLIKTRGQQVTLRCSSQSGHNTVSWYQQALGQGPQFIFQYYREEENGRGNFPPRFSGLQFPNYSSELNVNALELDDSALYLCASSLVLGYQETQYFGPGTRLLVL.